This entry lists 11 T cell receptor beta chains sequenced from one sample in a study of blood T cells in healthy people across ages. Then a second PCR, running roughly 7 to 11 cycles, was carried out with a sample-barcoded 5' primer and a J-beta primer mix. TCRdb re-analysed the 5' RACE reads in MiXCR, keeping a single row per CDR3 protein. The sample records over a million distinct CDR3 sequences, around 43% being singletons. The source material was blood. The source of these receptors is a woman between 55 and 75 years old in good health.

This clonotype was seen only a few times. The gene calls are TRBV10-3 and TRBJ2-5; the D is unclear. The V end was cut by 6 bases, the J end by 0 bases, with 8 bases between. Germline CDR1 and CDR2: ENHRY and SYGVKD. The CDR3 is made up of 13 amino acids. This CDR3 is CAIRLPDQETQYF. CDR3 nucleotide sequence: TGTGCCATCAGGCTCCCCGACCAAGAGACCCAGTACTTC.

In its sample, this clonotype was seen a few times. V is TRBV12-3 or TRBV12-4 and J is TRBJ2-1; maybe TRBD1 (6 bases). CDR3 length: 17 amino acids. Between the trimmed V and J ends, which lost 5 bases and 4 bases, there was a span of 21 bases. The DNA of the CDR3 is TGTGCCAGCAGTACGCCCCGACAGGAAGGAATTTACAATGAGCAGTTCTTC. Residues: CASSTPRQEGIYNEQFF.

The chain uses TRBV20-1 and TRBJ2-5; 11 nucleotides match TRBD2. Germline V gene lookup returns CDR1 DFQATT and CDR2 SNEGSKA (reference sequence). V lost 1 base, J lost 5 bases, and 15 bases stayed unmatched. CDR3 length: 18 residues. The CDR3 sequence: CSARVHGLAGLRAETQYF. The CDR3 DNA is TGCAGTGCTAGAGTCCATGGACTAGCGGGCTTAAGAGCGGAGACCCAGTACTTC.

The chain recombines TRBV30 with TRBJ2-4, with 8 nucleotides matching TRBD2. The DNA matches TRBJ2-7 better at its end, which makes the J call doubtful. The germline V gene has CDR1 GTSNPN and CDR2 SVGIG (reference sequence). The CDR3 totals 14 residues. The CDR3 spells CAWSVLAVRGEQYF. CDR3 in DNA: TGTGCCTGGAGTGTACTAGCGGTTCGCGGCGAGCAGTACTTC.

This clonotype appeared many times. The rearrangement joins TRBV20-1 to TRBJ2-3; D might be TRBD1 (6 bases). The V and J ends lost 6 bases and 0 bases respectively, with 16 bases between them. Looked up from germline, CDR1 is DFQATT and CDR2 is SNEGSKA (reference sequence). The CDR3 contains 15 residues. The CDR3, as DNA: TGCAGTGCAACCTGGGACACCGATAGCACAGATACGCAGTATTTT. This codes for CSATWDTDSTDTQYF.

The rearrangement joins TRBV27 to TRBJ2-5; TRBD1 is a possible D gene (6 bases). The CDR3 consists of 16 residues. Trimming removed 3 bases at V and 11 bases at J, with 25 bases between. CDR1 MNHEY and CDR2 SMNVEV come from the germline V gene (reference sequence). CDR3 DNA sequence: TGTGCCAGCAGTTTCACGACAGGACCCTACGTAAATGAGCAGTACTTC. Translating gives CASSFTTGPYVNEQYF.

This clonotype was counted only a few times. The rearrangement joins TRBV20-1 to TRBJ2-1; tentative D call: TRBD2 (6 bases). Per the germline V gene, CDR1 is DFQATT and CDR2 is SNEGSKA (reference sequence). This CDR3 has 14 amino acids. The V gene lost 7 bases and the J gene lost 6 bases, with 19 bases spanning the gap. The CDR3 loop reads CSGDVLAKGNEQFF. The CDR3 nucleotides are TGCAGTGGCGATGTACTAGCTAAAGGCAATGAGCAGTTCTTC.

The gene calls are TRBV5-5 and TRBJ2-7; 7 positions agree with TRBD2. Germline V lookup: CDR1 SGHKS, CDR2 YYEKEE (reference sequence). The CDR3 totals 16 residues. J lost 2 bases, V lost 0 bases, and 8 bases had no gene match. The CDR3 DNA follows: TGTGCCAGCAGCTTGGAGTTTCTAGCGGTTCCCTACGAGCAGTACTTC. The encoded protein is CASSLEFLAVPYEQYF.

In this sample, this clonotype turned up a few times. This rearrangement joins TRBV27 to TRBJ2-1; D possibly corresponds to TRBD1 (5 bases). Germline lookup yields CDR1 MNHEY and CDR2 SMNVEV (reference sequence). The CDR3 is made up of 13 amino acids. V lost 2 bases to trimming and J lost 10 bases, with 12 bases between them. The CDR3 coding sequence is TGTGCCAGCAGTTTAACAGCTGGGGCAGAGCAGTTCTTC. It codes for CASSLTAGAEQFF.

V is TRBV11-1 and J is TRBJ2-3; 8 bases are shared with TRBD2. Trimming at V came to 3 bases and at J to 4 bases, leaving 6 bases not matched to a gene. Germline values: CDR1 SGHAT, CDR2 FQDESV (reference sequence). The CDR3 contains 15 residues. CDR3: CASSFSGKSADTQYF. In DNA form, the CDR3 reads TGTGCCAGCAGCTTTAGCGGGAAAAGCGCAGATACGCAGTATTTT.

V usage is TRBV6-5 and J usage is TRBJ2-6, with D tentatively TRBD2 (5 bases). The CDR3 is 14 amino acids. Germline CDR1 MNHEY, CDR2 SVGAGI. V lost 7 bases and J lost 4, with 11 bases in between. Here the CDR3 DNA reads TGTGCCAGCACGGGGAACCCCGGGGCCAACGTCCTGACTTTC. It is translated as CASTGNPGANVLTF.